This TCR beta chain was profiled in a study of cytomegalovirus exposure and HLA in healthy donors. Study overall: From about 179 million T cells, an earlier analysis saw some 120 million unique TCR beta sequences.

A note on this clone: Its antigen is currently unknown.

Points from the study as a whole: Per a later analysis, 16,951 TCR beta sequences showed association with HLA alleles at 0.05 false discovery rate. Equally common other TCR beta chains were less clonally expanded than HLA-associated ones, a later analysis found.

Vbeta (60) and Jbeta (13) primers were used in the PCR. Here immunoSEQ multiplex PCR was the method, and the copy in TCRdb shows in-frame clones only, minus some. This sample carries roughly 70,000 clones, with roughly 2.8% going to the ten biggest clones. Trimming cost V 4 bases and J 2 bases; bases outside gene matches: 8. The CDR3 length is 16 residues. Germline V lookup: CDR1 MGHRA, CDR2 YSYEKL. The source is a man aged 35 to 55 in good health and CMV-seronegative. This chain joins TRBV4-1 and TRBJ2-7; 10 bases are a match to TRBD1. The sequencing input was PBMCs. The CDR3 protein is CASSRQTGGAAYEQYF. As DNA, the CDR3 is TGCGCCAGCAGCCGCCAGACAGGGGGCGCGGCCTACGAGCAGTACTTC.